This TCR beta chain stems from a study of blood T cell repertoires in COVID-19. Study-level information: T cells, B-cell-depleted T cells, or PBMCs supplied cDNA or gDNA.

V shed 6 bases and J 4 bases; nucleotides not matched to a gene: 5. Germline V gene lookup returns CDR1 MNHEY and CDR2 SMNVEV (reference sequence). This CDR3 is 13 amino acids long. Some clones are missing from TCRdb's copy, which holds only in-frame ones; the method was immunoSEQ multiplex PCR. The sample holds 55,000 to 80,000 clones, about 86% seen once. This chain joins TRBV27 and TRBJ1-2; 7 positions agree with TRBD1. This sequence was found in a man aged 45-65 years with active COVID-19. The specimen was peripheral blood. The CDR3 sequence: CASSFRTGYGYTF. The CDR3 bases are TGTGCCAGCAGCTTTCGGACAGGCTATGGCTACACCTTC.